This entry concerns a single T cell receptor (beta chain). This specimen belongs to a study of blood T cell repertoires in COVID-19. Study-wide background: PBMCs, B-cell-depleted T cells, or T cells were the source of the cDNA or gDNA that made up the material.

How the authors handled the data: By means of reference gene primer amplification, nucleated cell counts were estimated. Generated by immunoSEQ multiplex PCR, the TCRdb table keeps only in-frame clones and is missing some. D and trimming come from the DNA, and the V and J calls and clone size come from that table. Here the sample spans roughly 100,000 clones, 76% being singletons. There are 14 residues in the CDR3. Trimming took off 0 bases at V and 5 bases at J, with 7 bases between the two ends. Germline V gene lookup returns CDR1 MGHRA and CDR2 YSYEKL. The receptor was isolated from a man older than 75 with COVID-19, enrolled during active disease. The sample comprised peripheral blood. The genes are TRBV4-1 and TRBJ2-2, with D possibly matching TRBD2 (5 bases). This CDR3 is CASSQDPGTGELFF. Here the CDR3 DNA reads TGCGCCAGCAGCCAAGATCCGGGGACCGGGGAGCTGTTTTTT.